A selection of T cell receptor beta chains follows, all from one sample in a study of T cells after yellow fever vaccination. TCRdb independently ran MiXCR on the 5' RACE reads; one entry per CDR3 protein. The sample holds roughly 240,000 distinct CDR3 sequences, approximately 6.7% seen once. The source was CD4+ T cells sorted from PBMCs, collected on the day of the yellow fever booster vaccination. These receptors were obtained from a man between 25 and 39 years old who received the YFV17D yellow fever vaccine. Each CDR3 is given without its conserved first and last residue. Fields, in order: D gene, V gene, J gene, CDR3 protein. D genes are given only for firm matches.

D: TRBD2
V: TRBV28
J: TRBJ2-1
CDR3: ASSSSGSYNEQF

D: NA
V: TRBV7-2
J: TRBJ1-2
CDR3: ASSQGAYYGYT

D: TRBD2
V: TRBV10-3
J: TRBJ2-7
CDR3: AISALVGGGRYEQY

D: NA
V: TRBV20-1
J: TRBJ2-2
CDR3: SASPGTSTGELF

D: TRBD1
V: TRBV5-4
J: TRBJ2-5
CDR3: ASRNGTGVKTQY

D: TRBD1
V: TRBV20-1
J: TRBJ1-5
CDR3: SGQQGVPGQPQH

D: TRBD2
V: TRBV20-1
J: TRBJ2-1
CDR3: SARRLAGLNEQF

D: NA
V: TRBV7-8
J: TRBJ2-7
CDR3: ASSSRRFAGTYEQY

D: TRBD1
V: TRBV18
J: TRBJ2-7
CDR3: ASSPGQGIVEQY

D: TRBD2
V: TRBV6-2/TRBV6-3
J: TRBJ2-2
CDR3: ASSYVSGRAGGELF

D: NA
V: TRBV7-2
J: TRBJ2-5
CDR3: ASSVERQETQY

D: NA
V: TRBV3-1
J: TRBJ2-6
CDR3: ASSQSRSGANVLT

D: NA
V: TRBV10-3
J: TRBJ2-7
CDR3: AIFSGISYEQY

D: NA
V: TRBV5-5
J: TRBJ2-2
CDR3: ASSVGTTGELF

D: NA
V: TRBV4-2
J: TRBJ2-2
CDR3: ASSLTGENTGELF

D: NA
V: TRBV19
J: TRBJ2-2
CDR3: ASSIARAGGELF

D: NA
V: TRBV20-1
J: TRBJ2-1
CDR3: SASPPPGTRNNEQF

D: NA
V: TRBV28
J: TRBJ1-2
CDR3: ASRLTGRKNYGYT

D: NA
V: TRBV5-1
J: TRBJ2-7
CDR3: ASSHGLFTYEQY

D: NA
V: TRBV12-3/TRBV12-4
J: TRBJ2-5
CDR3: ASGRTRGKETQY

D: TRBD1
V: TRBV5-4
J: TRBJ2-1
CDR3: ASSYPDRKLFNEQF

D: TRBD2
V: TRBV20-1
J: TRBJ2-5
CDR3: SARDRTSAQY

D: NA
V: TRBV28
J: TRBJ2-5
CDR3: ASSSPGEETQY

D: NA
V: TRBV5-1
J: TRBJ2-3
CDR3: ASSLASGTDTQY

D: TRBD2
V: TRBV7-2
J: TRBJ2-2
CDR3: ASSLGTSGELF

D: TRBD2
V: TRBV20-1
J: TRBJ2-4
CDR3: SARAVLAGVNIQY

D: NA
V: TRBV20-1
J: TRBJ2-7
CDR3: SARDLLVIGSFKYEQY

D: NA
V: TRBV7-2
J: TRBJ2-3
CDR3: ASSIDRSTDTQY

D: TRBD1
V: TRBV23-1
J: TRBJ2-4
CDR3: ASSQSWPDGTGVYIQY

D: TRBD1
V: TRBV5-6
J: TRBJ1-1
CDR3: ASSLTGDREIAGAF

D: NA
V: TRBV20-1
J: TRBJ2-1
CDR3: SARTFREFAYNEQF

D: NA
V: TRBV7-9
J: TRBJ2-5
CDR3: ASSFHGETQY